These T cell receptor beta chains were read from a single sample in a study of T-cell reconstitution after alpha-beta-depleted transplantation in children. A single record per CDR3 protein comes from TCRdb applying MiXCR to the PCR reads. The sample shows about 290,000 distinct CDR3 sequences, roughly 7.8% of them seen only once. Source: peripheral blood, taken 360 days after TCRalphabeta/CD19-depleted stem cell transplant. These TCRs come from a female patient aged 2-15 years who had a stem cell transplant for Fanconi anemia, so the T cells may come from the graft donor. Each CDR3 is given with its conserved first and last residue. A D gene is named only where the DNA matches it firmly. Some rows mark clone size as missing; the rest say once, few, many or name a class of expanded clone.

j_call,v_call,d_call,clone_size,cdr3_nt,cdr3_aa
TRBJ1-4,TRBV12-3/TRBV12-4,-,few,TGTGCCAGCAGTTTGGAAAAACTGTTTTTT,CASSLEKLFF
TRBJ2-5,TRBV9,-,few,TGTGCCAGCAGCGCAGCCGCGCAGGGGGGAGGTCAGACCCAGTACTTC,CASSAAAQGGGQTQYF
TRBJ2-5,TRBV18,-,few,TGTGCCAGCTCAGAGTTCGTATCTCGGCTCGCCATCAAGGAGACCCAGTACTTC,CASSEFVSRLAIKETQYF
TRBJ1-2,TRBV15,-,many,TGTGCCACCAGCAGGCAAGGGGATGGCTACACCTTC,CATSRQGDGYTF
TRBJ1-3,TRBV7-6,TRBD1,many,TGTGCCAGCAGCTTAACACAGGGACAGCAATTCTCTGGAAACACCATATATTTT,CASSLTQGQQFSGNTIYF
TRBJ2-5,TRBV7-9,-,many,TGTGCCAGCAGCCGGCCTGCAAAAGAGACCCAGTACTTC,CASSRPAKETQYF
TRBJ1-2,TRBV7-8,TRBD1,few,TGTGCCAGCAGCTTAGACGAGGGGGCAGTCTATGGCTACACCTTC,CASSLDEGAVYGYTF
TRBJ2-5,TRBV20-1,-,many,TGCAGTGTCAGTGGGGGGTTCGAAGAGACCCAGTACTTC,CSVSGGFEETQYF
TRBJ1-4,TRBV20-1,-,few,TGCAGTGCTAGACAGGCAACTAATGAAAAACTGTTTTTT,CSARQATNEKLFF
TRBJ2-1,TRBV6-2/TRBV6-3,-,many,TGTGCCAGCAGTTACCTTCACAATGAGCAGTTCTTC,CASSYLHNEQFF
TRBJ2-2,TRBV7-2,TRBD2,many,TGTGCCAGCAGCTTAGTACGACTAGCGGGAACCGGGGAGCTGTTTTTT,CASSLVRLAGTGELFF
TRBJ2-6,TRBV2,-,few,TGTGCCAGCATGGGGACGGGGAGCTCTGGGGCCAACGTCCTGACTTTC,CASMGTGSSGANVLTF
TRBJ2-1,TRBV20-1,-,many,TGCAGTGCTAGGAAAGACACCCTCCAGGGGCGTTCCTACAATGAGCAGTTCTTC,CSARKDTLQGRSYNEQFF
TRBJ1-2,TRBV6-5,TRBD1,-,TGTGCCAGCAGTTACTCCGGGACAGGGGAAATGTCGTATGGCTACACCTTC,CASSYSGTGEMSYGYTF
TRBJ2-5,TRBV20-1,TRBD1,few,TGCAGTGGAACAGGGGTAGGGAAGGAGACCCAGTACTTC,CSGTGVGKETQYF
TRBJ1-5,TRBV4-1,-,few,TGCGCCAGCAGCCAAGACCCGGATAGCAATCAGCCCCAGCATTTT,CASSQDPDSNQPQHF
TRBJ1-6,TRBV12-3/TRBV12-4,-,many,TGTGCCAGCAGGCGACAGAATAATTCACCCCTCCACTTT,CASRRQNNSPLHF
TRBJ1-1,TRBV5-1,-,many,TGCGCCAGCAGTTTGACGGGGAGATATTCGGGCACTGAAGCTTTCTTT,CASSLTGRYSGTEAFF
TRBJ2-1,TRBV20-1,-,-,TGCAGTGCTAGTCAGGGTAACTCCTACAATGAGCAGTTCTTC,CSASQGNSYNEQFF
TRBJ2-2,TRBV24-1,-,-,TGTGCCACCAGCCGACCGACTTTGAACACCGGGGAGCTGTTTTTT,CATSRPTLNTGELFF
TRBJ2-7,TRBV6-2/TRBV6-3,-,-,TGTGCCACCCGGGACAACTACGAGCAGTACTTC,CATRDNYEQYF
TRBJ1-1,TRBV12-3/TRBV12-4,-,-,TGTGCCAGCAGTTTGGGGGGGCCGGTGACTGAAGCTTTCTTT,CASSLGGPVTEAFF
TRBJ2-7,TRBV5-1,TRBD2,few,TGCGCCAGCAGCTCCGAACTAGCGGGGGGGCCAAAAGAGCAGTACTTC,CASSSELAGGPKEQYF
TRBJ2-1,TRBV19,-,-,TGTGCCAGTAGTATAAGAGGGGAGCAGTTCTTC,CASSIRGEQFF
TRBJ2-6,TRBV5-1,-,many,TGCGCCAGCAGCTTTCGGACAGTCTCTGGGGCCAACGTCCTGACTTTC,CASSFRTVSGANVLTF